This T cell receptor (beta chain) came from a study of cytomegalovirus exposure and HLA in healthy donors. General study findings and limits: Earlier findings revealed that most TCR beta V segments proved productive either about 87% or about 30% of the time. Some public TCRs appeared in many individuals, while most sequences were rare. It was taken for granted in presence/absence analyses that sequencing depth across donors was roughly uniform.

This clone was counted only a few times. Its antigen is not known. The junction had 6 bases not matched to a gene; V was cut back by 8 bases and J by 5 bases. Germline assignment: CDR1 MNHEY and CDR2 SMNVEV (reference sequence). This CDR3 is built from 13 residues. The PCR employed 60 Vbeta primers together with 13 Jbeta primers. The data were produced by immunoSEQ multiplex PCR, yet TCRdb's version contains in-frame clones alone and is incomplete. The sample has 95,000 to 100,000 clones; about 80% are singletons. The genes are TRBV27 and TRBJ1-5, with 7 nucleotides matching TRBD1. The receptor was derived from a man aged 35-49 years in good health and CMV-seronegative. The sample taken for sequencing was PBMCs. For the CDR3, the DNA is TGTGCCAGCGGCGACAGGGTTGATCAGCCCCAGCATTTT. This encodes CASGDRVDQPQHF.